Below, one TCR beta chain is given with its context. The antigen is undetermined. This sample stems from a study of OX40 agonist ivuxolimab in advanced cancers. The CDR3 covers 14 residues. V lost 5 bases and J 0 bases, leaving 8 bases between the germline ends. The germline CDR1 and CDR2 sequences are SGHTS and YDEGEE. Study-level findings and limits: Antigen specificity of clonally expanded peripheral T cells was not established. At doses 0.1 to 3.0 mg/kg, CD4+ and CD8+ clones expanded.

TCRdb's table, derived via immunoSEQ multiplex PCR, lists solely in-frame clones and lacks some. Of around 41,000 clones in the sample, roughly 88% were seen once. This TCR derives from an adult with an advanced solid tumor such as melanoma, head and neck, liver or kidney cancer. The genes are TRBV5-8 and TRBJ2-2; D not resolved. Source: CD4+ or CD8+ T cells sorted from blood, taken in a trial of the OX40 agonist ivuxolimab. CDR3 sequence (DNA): TGTGCCAGCAGGATTAGTCCGAACACCGGGGAGCTGTTTTTT. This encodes CASRISPNTGELFF.